These 23 T cell receptor beta chains came from one sample sequenced in a study of T cell responses to AZD1222 COVID-19 vaccine. Assay used: immunoSEQ multiplex PCR; TCRdb lists only in-frame clones, some missing. The sample has 110,000 or so clones, around nine tenths seen once; the top ten hold about 4%. Material: peripheral blood, obtained 28 days after the second AZD1222 dose. Receptors were obtained from an adult who received the AZD1222 COVID-19 vaccine.

This clone was counted between two and nine times. V is TRBV6-1 and J is TRBJ1-3, with D possibly being TRBD1 (5 bases). Germline CDR1 reads MNHNS; CDR2 reads SASEGT. The CDR3 length is 14 residues. Deletions cut 3 bases from V and 1 base from J, with 7 bases between. The CDR3 spells CASSEGGSGNTIYF. In nucleotides, the CDR3 is TGTGCCAGCAGTGAGGGGGGATCTGGAAACACCATATATTTT.

This chain uses TRBV7-3 with TRBJ2-1; 9 nucleotides align to TRBD1. Germline trimming cut 5 bases from V and 5 bases from J; bases unmatched to any gene: 7. Looked up from germline, CDR1 is SGHTA and CDR2 is FQGTGA. The length of the CDR3 is 15 residues. Here the CDR3 reads CASSDQGTGNNEQFF. CDR3 coding DNA: TGTGCCAGCAGCGACCAAGGGACAGGGAACAATGAGCAGTTCTTC.

The sample holds one count of this clone. The V and J genes are TRBV6-5 and TRBJ2-7; D not certain. CDR3 size: 11 residues. V lost 6 bases, J lost 4 bases, and 7 bases lay in between. Germline CDR1 reads MNHEY; CDR2 reads SVGAGI. CDR3 nucleotide sequence: TGTGCCAGCAGCCCATGGTACGAGCAGTACTTC. Translating it yields CASSPWYEQYF.

This clone was seen just once. This chain connects TRBV7-9 to TRBJ2-7; the D gene could be TRBD1 or TRBD2 (6 bases each). The CDR3 length is 17 residues. V shed 5 bases and J shed 3 bases, with 23 bases lying between them. CDR1 is SEHNR, CDR2 FQNEAQ, per germline (reference sequence). CDR3 sequence reads: CASSPRGTDRGGYEQYF. The CDR3 DNA follows: TGTGCCAGCAGCCCAAGGGGGACTGATCGAGGGGGCTACGAGCAGTACTTC.

This clone appeared once. The CDR3 DNA reads as TGTGCCAGCAGTTCCGGGACAGGGGAGTATGGCTACACCTTC. Its protein is CASSSGTGEYGYTF. The chain carries TRBV27 and TRBJ1-2; 10 nucleotides align to TRBD1. Germline V gives CDR1 MNHEY, CDR2 SMNVEV (reference sequence). After removal of 4 bases from V and 5 bases from J, the junction contained 4 bases not matched to a gene. The CDR3 consists of 14 residues.

The V and J genes are TRBV9 and TRBJ1-1; 7 nucleotides match TRBD1. Germline CDR1 and CDR2: SGDLS and YYNGEE. The ends lost 2 bases at V and 9 bases at J; junction bases unmatched: 10. The CDR3 spans 14 residues. CDR3 sequence: CASSVTTGNSQAFF. The CDR3 bases are TGTGCCAGCAGCGTGACGACAGGGAACTCCCAAGCTTTCTTT.

V usage is TRBV4-3 and J usage is TRBJ2-3; weak D call: TRBD2 (6 bases). V was cut by 4 bases and J by 3 bases, with 11 bases left in between. The CDR3 has 14 residues. CDR1 is LGHNA and CDR2 is YSLEER in the germline V gene. The CDR3 nucleotides are TGCGCCAGCAGCCCCCTGGCGGGGACAGATACGCAGTATTTT. Residues: CASSPLAGTDTQYF.

This clone was recorded only once. The chain recombines TRBV2 with TRBJ2-3; weak D call: TRBD1 (6 bases). V was shortened by 7 bases and J by 10 bases, with 15 bases between the two germline ends. This CDR3 spans 12 amino acids. Germline CDR1 SNHLY, CDR2 FYNNEI. The DNA for the CDR3 is TGTGCCAGCACGGACGGGACACAAGCGCAGTATTTT. Protein product: CASTDGTQAQYF.

This sequence joins TRBV7-9 and TRBJ1-1, with 8 positions matching TRBD1. From germline, CDR1 is SEHNR and CDR2 FQNEAQ (reference sequence). This CDR3 has 19 residues. Unmatched junction bases numbered 17, after V lost 5 bases and J lost 0 bases. CDR3 nucleotides: TGTGCCAGCAGCCACCCTTCTCATACAGGGGGGGTAATGAACACTGAAGCTTTCTTT. Translation gives CASSHPSHTGGVMNTEAFF.

This rearrangement joins TRBV7-3 to TRBJ2-3; possible D gene TRBD2, 5 bases. V dropped 5 bases and J dropped 2 bases, with 14 bases sitting between them. Looked up from germline, CDR1 is SGHTA and CDR2 is FQGTGA. CDR3 length: 15 amino acids. The CDR3 bases are TGTGCCAGCAGCCGAGGGAGCATTCCCACAGATACGCAGTATTTT. This codes for CASSRGSIPTDTQYF.

This chain joins TRBV29-1 and TRBJ1-2, with D uncertain. The CDR3 contains 15 residues. Per the germline V gene, CDR1 is SQVTM and CDR2 is ANQGSEA. V was shortened by 3 bases and J by 4 bases, with 18 bases between the two germline ends. CDR3 coding DNA: TGCAGCGTTGACAAACGCCAGGTGGGGAGCTATGGCTACACCTTC. It specifies CSVDKRQVGSYGYTF.

The chain employs TRBV20-1 and TRBJ2-2; a weak D match, TRBD1 (6 bases). Trimming left V 3 bases short and J 7 bases short, with 18 bases between. This CDR3 is 15 amino acids long. The germline CDR1 and CDR2 sequences are DFQATT and SNEGSKA (reference sequence). CDR3 loop: CSASFPRGPIGELFF. The CDR3 DNA reads as TGCAGTGCTAGTTTCCCCAGGGGCCCGATCGGGGAGCTGTTTTTT.

This rearrangement joins TRBV9 to TRBJ1-2; the D gene is possibly TRBD1 (6 bases). Germline values: CDR1 SGDLS, CDR2 YYNGEE. Trimming removed 9 bases at V and 0 bases at J, with 12 bases between. This CDR3 has 13 amino acids. The CDR3 sequence is CAIGTPTNYGYTF. The CDR3 DNA is TGTGCCATCGGGACACCGACTAACTATGGCTACACCTTC. The whole variable domain, remainder taken from reference TRBV9 and TRBJ1-2, is DSGVTQTPKHLITATGQRVTLRCSPRSGDLSVYWYQQSLDQGLQFLIQYYNGEERAKGNILERFSAQQFPDLHSELNLSSLELGDSALYFCAIGTPTNYGYTFGSGTRLTVV.

This clone was counted only a few times. The chain employs TRBV4-2 and TRBJ2-3, with 8 bases identical to TRBD2. Per the germline V gene, CDR1 is LGHNA and CDR2 is YNFKEQ. The CDR3 is 17 residues long. V shed 0 bases and J 2 bases; nucleotides not matched to a gene: 7. The CDR3 reads CASSQDGAGASTDTQYF. CDR3 DNA sequence: TGTGCCAGCAGCCAAGATGGAGCGGGGGCCTCCACAGATACGCAGTATTTT.

The chain combines TRBV5-1 with TRBJ1-1; TRBD1 is a possible D gene (6 bases). The germline V gene encodes CDR1 SGHRS and CDR2 YFSETQ. The CDR3 length is 17 residues. V dropped 2 bases and J dropped 0 bases, with 17 bases sitting between them. CDR3 coding DNA: TGCGCCAGCAGCTTAACCGGGACACGGGGGCTGAACACTGAAGCTTTCTTT. Its protein product is CASSLTGTRGLNTEAFF.

This clone was counted a few times. The chain combines TRBV29-1 with TRBJ1-5; 8 bases align to TRBD1. The V segment lost 4 bases and the J segment 4 bases; nucleotides outside the gene matches: 3. From germline, CDR1 is SQVTM and CDR2 ANQGSEA. This CDR3 contains 13 residues. The CDR3, as DNA: TGCAGCGTTGTGGGACAGGAGAATCAGCCCCAGCATTTT. It yields the protein CSVVGQENQPQHF.

This chain links TRBV5-1 with TRBJ2-7; TRBD2 might be the D (5 bases). The CDR3 is made up of 16 amino acids. Germline V lookup: CDR1 SGHRS, CDR2 YFSETQ. Deletions cut 0 bases from V and 0 bases from J, with 13 bases between. DNA for the CDR3: TGCGCCAGCAGCTTGGCCGGGGTCCGGGACTCCTACGAGCAGTACTTC. Its translation: CASSLAGVRDSYEQYF.

V usage is TRBV10-1 and J usage is TRBJ2-7; no reliable D call. Germline assignment: CDR1 WNHNN and CDR2 SYGVQD (reference sequence). V was cut by 8 bases and J by 2 bases, with 4 bases left in between. The CDR3 is 10 residues long. The CDR3 nucleotides read TGCGCCAGCCCCACCTACGAGCAGTACTTC. It codes for CASPTYEQYF.

The chain joins TRBV3-1 (or the pseudogene TRBV3-2) to TRBJ1-1; D gene unclear. CDR3 size: 14 residues. Trimming removed 0 bases at V and 6 bases at J, with 11 bases between. The germline gives CDR1 LGHDT, CDR2 YNNKEL (reference sequence). The CDR3 loop is CASSQDIWSPEAFF. CDR3 in DNA: TGTGCCAGCAGCCAAGATATATGGAGTCCTGAAGCTTTCTTT.

J is TRBJ2-7 and V is TRBV7-8, with D tentatively TRBD2 (6 bases). Between the trimmed V and J ends, which lost 5 bases and 3 bases, there was a span of 20 bases. This CDR3 is 16 amino acids long. Looked up from germline, CDR1 is SGHVS and CDR2 is FQNEAQ. CDR3 coding DNA: TGTGCCAGCAGCCGGACGGAGATGACTAGTCTCTACGAGCAGTACTTC. Protein: CASSRTEMTSLYEQYF.

This chain joins TRBV4-3 and TRBJ1-2, with D possibly TRBD1 on 5 matching bases. V dropped 0 bases and J dropped 2 bases, with 10 bases sitting between them. The CDR3 runs 15 residues. Germline V CDR1 and CDR2: LGHNA, YSLEER. The CDR3 nucleotides are TGCGCCAGCAGCCAAGAGGTAGGGGTAAACTATGGCTACACCTTC. Translation: CASSQEVGVNYGYTF.

The chain has TRBV6-4 and TRBJ1-6, with 7 bases that match TRBD1. This CDR3 comprises 14 residues. The V and J ends lost 6 bases and 6 bases, in that order; junction bases with no gene match: 5. CDR1 MRHNA and CDR2 SNTAGT come from the germline V gene. The CDR3 sequence is CASRAGGSNSPLHF. The DNA of the CDR3 is TGTGCCAGCAGGGCAGGGGGTAGTAATTCACCCCTCCACTTT.

The chain is built from TRBV9 and TRBJ1-1; the match to TRBD1 covers 10 bases. The CDR3 sequence is 14 residues long. CDR1 and CDR2 from the germline V gene are SGDLS and YYNGEE. J lost 4 bases, V lost 3 bases, and 3 bases had no gene match. This CDR3 is CASSARQGATEAFF. CDR3 DNA sequence: TGTGCCAGCAGCGCCAGACAGGGGGCCACTGAAGCTTTCTTT.